Sequencing of this TCR beta chain was carried out in a study of T cells in women clearing cervical HPV infection. Study-level information: Women with histologically confirmed HPV16-related CIN3 or worse, 2 with invasive cancer, served as cases. Cases' blood sampling followed lesion detection by median approximately 150 days (90 to 200).

The method was immunoSEQ multiplex PCR; TCRdb's version includes in-frame clones alone and lacks a portion of them. The sample includes about 36,000 clones. Study results and caveats: Unknown T-cell numbers per sample may underlie the richness differences.

In the case of this clone: Its antigen is unknown. The read stops 3 residues short of the end of the CDR3; the missing end is completed from the germline J gene.

The CDR3 loop spans 17 amino acids. V gave up 3 bases and J gave up 5 bases; unmatched junction bases: 7. CDR1 KGHDR and CDR2 SFDVKD come from the germline V gene. Source material: blood buffy coat. The chain joins TRBV24-1 to TRBJ2-5; 14 nucleotides match TRBD2. This clonotype was sampled from a woman between 18 and 70 years old with a cervical HPV16 infection that either progressed to CIN3+ or cleared (not recorded which). The CDR3: CATSDRGLAGVGETQYF. Incomplete CDR3 DNA: TGTGCCACCAGTGATCGGGGACTAGCGGGAGTAGGGGAGACC.